This entry concerns a single TCR beta chain. The antigen is undetermined. Profiled with immunoSEQ multiplex PCR; TCRdb holds only in-frame clones, not every one. Altogether roughly 2.5 million clones are present, about 92% being singletons, with the ten largest covering about 0.13%. Donors, healthy HIV-negative adults, lacked recent acute infections or vaccinations. The data stem from a study of shared clonotypes between healthy human individuals. At the level of the study: The donor group consisted of two women and three men, aged 18 to 49.

The germline gives CDR1 ENHRY, CDR2 SYGVKD. The CDR3 length is 13 residues. General study results and limits: Roughly 5% of naive CD4 clonotypes were shared across several donors. Tissues were not sampled, only blood, and their repertoires likely differ.

The receptor's source is a man aged 18 to 30 in good health. The sequenced material came from naive CD4+ T cells sorted from blood. Noted subset: CD45RA+ positively selected. This sequence joins TRBV10-3 and TRBJ1-4; D is perhaps TRBD1 (6 bases). The DNA of the CDR3 is TGTGCGGCGAGCGGGGGCATTAATGAAAAACTGTTTTTT. This sequence encodes CAASGGINEKLFF.